Described below is a single T cell receptor beta chain sequence and its context. Antigen unknown. The sample belongs to a study of Ad26.COV2.S vaccination and SARS-CoV-2 variants. Study-level background: Ad26.COV2.S was injected intramuscularly once or twice, 56 days apart. Study conclusions and caveats: Overall T cell responses may have been underestimated by the analyses of TCR breadth and depth.

Sample treatment: 15 to 20 received Ad26.COV2.S at low or high dose, single or two shots; roughly five received placebo; per-sample allocation not given. Material that was analyzed had been drawn on day 63 after the first vaccine or placebo injection. Whoever gave the sample was an adult aged 18-55 years in Boston. The length of the CDR3 is 14 residues. The trim removed 3 bases at V and 4 bases at J, leaving 4 bases unmatched. In germline, CDR1 is DFQATT, CDR2 SNEGSKA (reference sequence). The table came from immunoSEQ multiplex PCR; TCRdb's copy has only in-frame clones and leaves some out. The sample lists some 390,000 clones, 89% occurring once.

This TCR derives from a person aged 18-60 years who received the Ad26.COV2.S COVID-19 vaccine or a placebo. The J gene is TRBJ2-3, the V gene TRBV20-1, with 10 nucleotides matching TRBD1. The sample here was peripheral blood, taken in a trial of Ad26.COV2.S vaccine versus placebo. The chain's CDR3 is CSASGDRGPDTQYF. As DNA, the CDR3 is TGCAGTGCTAGTGGCGACAGGGGGCCAGATACGCAGTATTTT.